In its sample, the clone carrying this T cell receptor beta chain was seen a few times. This sample is part of a study of blood T cell repertoires in COVID-19. Study-wide context: Sites in the United States, Italy and Spain provided acute and convalescent COVID-19 samples. PBMCs, B-cell-depleted T cells, or T cells were the source of the cDNA or gDNA that made up the material.

This table comes from immunoSEQ multiplex PCR, and its TCRdb copy is limited to in-frame clones, with some not included. In the table there are fewer than 15,000 clones, approximately 86% of which are singletons. The germline CDR1 and CDR2 sequences are LNHDA and SQIVND (reference sequence). With 5 bases clipped from V and 7 bases from J, the junction kept 17 bases outside the gene matches. CDR3 size: 18 residues. This clonotype was sampled from a human donor in a cohort sampled during active COVID-19. The sequenced material came from peripheral blood. The gene calls are TRBV19 and TRBJ1-3; TRBD1 agrees at 10 bases. The CDR3 DNA reads as TGTGCCAGTAGTCCTATTTACCCCATGGGACAGGGGACGAACACCATATATTTT. Translating gives CASSPIYPMGQGTNTIYF.